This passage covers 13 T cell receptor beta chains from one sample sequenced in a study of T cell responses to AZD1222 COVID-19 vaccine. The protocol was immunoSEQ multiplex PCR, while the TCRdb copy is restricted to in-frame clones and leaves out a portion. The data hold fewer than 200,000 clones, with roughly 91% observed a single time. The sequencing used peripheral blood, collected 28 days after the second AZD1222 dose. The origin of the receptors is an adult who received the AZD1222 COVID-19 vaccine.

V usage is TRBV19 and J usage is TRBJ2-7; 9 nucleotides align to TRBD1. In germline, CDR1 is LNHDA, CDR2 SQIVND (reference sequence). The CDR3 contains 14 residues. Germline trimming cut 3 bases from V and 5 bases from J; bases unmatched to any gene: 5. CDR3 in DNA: TGTGCCAGTAGTATCGGGGACAGGGCCAACGAGCAGTACTTC. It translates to CASSIGDRANEQYF.

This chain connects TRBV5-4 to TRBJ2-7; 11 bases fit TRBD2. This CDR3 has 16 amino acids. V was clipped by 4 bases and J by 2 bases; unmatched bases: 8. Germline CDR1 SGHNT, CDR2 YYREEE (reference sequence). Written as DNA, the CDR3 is TGTGCCAGCAGCACCGGGACTAGCGGAGCCCCCTACGAGCAGTACTTC. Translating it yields CASSTGTSGAPYEQYF.

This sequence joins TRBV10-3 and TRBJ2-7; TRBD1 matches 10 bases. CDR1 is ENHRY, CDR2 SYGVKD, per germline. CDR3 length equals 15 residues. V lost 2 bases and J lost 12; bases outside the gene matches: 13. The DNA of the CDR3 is TGTGCCATCAGTGAGCCCGGTGAGGAGCGGGACAGGGGGTACTTC. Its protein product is CAISEPGEERDRGYF.

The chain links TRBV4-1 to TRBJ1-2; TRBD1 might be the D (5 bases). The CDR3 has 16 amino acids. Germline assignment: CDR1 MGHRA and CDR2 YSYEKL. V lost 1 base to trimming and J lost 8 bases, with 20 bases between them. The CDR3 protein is CASSQAGSLGRNGYTF. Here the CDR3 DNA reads TGCGCCAGCAGCCAAGCAGGGTCCCTAGGGAGGAACGGCTACACCTTC.

The CDR3 nucleotides read TGTGCCAGCAGCTTAGGGTTAGGCCTCTATGGCTACACCTTC. The encoded protein is CASSLGLGLYGYTF. This rearrangement joins TRBV7-8 to TRBJ1-2; D is ambiguous. The CDR3 extends over 14 amino acids. V lost 1 base and J 4 bases, leaving 10 bases between the germline ends. Germline loops: CDR1 SGHVS, CDR2 FQNEAQ.

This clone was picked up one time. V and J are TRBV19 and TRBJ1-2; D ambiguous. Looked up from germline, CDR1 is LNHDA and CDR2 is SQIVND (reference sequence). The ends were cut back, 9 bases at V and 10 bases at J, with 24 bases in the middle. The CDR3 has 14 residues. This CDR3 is CASRDLGNQLLYTF. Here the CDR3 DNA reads TGTGCCAGCCGGGATTTGGGGAACCAACTGCTCTACACCTTC.

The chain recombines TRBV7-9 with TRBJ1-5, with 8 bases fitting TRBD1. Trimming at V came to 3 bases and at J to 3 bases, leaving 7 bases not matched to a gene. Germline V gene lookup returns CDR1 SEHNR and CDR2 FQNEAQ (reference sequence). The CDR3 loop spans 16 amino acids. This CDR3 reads CASSFARTGTNQPQHF. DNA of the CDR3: TGTGCCAGCAGCTTTGCCCGGACAGGGACCAATCAGCCCCAGCATTTT.

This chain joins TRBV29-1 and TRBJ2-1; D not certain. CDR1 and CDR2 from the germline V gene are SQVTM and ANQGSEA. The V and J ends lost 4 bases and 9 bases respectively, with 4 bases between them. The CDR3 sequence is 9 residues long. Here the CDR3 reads CSVGLEQFF. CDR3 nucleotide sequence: TGCAGCGTTGGGCTTGAGCAGTTCTTC.

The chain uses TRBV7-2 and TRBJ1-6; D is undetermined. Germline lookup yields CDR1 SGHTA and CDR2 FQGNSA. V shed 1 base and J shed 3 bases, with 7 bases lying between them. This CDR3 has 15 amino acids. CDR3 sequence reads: CASSLGLIYNSPLHF. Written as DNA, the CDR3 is TGTGCCAGCAGCTTAGGACTGATCTATAATTCACCCCTCCACTTT.

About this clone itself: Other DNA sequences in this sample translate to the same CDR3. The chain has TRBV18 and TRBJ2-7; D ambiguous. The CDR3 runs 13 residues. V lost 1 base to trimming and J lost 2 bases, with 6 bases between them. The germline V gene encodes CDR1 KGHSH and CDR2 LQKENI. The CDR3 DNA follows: TGTGCCAGCTCACCACAGGGTACCTACGAGCAGTACTTC. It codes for CASSPQGTYEQYF.

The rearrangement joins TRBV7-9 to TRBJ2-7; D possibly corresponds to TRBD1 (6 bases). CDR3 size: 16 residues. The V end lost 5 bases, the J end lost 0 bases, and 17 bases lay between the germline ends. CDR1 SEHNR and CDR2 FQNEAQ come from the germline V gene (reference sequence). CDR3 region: CASSELKGGFSYEQYF. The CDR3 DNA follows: TGTGCCAGCAGCGAGCTGAAAGGGGGTTTCTCCTACGAGCAGTACTTC.

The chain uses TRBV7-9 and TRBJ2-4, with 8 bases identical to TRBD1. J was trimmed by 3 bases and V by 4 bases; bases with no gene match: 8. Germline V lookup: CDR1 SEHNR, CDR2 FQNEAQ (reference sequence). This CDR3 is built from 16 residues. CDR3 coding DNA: TGTGCCAGCAGCTCAAACAGGGGGGAAGTCAAAAACATTCAGTACTTC. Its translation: CASSSNRGEVKNIQYF. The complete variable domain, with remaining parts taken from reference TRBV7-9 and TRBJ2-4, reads DTGVSQNPRHKITKRGQNVTFRCDPISEHNRLYWYRQTLGQGPEFLTYFQNEAQLEKSRLLSDRFSAERPKGSFSTLEIQRTEQGDSAMYLCASSSNRGEVKNIQYFGAGTRLSVL.

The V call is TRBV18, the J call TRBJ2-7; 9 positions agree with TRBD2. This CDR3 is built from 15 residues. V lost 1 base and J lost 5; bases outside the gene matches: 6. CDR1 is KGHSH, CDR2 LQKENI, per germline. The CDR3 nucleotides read TGTGCCAGCTCACCACTCTCGGCGGGAGGGGACGAGCAGTACTTC. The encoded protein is CASSPLSAGGDEQYF.